The T cell receptor (beta chain) under discussion was sequenced for a study of control samples from healthy donors and cancer patients. TCRdb keeps only in-frame clones here, not all; method: immunoSEQ multiplex PCR. The sample records around 23,000 clones, 75% to 90% being singletons. The V gene's germline CDR1 is LGHDT and CDR2 YNNKEL (reference sequence). The CDR3 sequence is 15 residues long. Between the trimmed V and J ends, which lost 4 bases and 7 bases, there was a span of 17 bases. This clone occurred a few times. The chain combines TRBV3-1 (or the pseudogene TRBV3-2) with TRBJ2-1; tentatively, D is TRBD1 or TRBD2 (5 bases each). The receptor comes from a man aged 60 to 75 with head and neck cancer. The material sequenced was PBMCs. CDR3 amino acids: CASSPLTGAHNEQFF. In nucleotides, the CDR3 is TGTGCCAGCAGCCCTCTGACCGGGGCCCATAATGAGCAGTTCTTC.